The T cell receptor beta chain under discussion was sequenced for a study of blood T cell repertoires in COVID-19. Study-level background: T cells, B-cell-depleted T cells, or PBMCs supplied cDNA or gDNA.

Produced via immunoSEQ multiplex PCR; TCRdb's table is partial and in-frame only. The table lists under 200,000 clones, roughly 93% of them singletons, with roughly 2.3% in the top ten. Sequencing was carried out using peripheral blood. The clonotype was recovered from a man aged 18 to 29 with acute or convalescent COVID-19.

The CDR3 region is CASSFQLNTEAFF. CDR3 DNA sequence: TGTGCCAGCAGCTTTCAGTTAAACACTGAAGCTTTCTTT. The genes are TRBV5-6 and TRBJ1-1; D gene uncertain. CDR1 and CDR2 (germline): SGHDT, YYEEEE. The CDR3 consists of 13 residues. V lost 2 bases and J lost 2, with 7 bases in between.